This T cell receptor (beta chain) was obtained from a study of blood T cells in healthy people across ages (dated by TCRdb to about 2015). About the investigation overall: In model experiments, template switching captured about one uniquely barcoded TCR beta cDNA molecule for every two T cells. Donors were grouped into four age groups: young (average roughly 17 years), middle-aged (around 39), aged (62) and long-lived (around 82). Using deep sequencing normalized with unique cDNA molecular identifiers, the study measured how TCR beta repertoire diversity changes with age. Using the same blood draw, the study looked at two additional independent replicas of 1 million unique cDNA reads for two donors, one aged 18 to 30 and the other aged 80 or older. Donors of different ages were randomly distributed across sequencing lanes to avoid experimental bias.

What the work shows at the level of the full study, not this receptor alone: As age increased, observed TCR beta diversity per million T cells dropped in a roughly linear way, and a significant reduction was already evident by age 40. Estimates of total diversity based on one million sequenced T cells were considered lower bounds and underestimates. There was a strong correlation between observed TCR beta diversity and the percentage of naive T cells measured by flow cytometry. Because the CMV infection status of the donors was unknown, age-related changes in expanded clonotypes may potentially have been confounded. Bulk unsorted PBMC profiling prevented conclusive comparison of naive and antigen-experienced compartments. Compared with the aged group, more naive CD4+ T cells, fewer expanded clones and increased TCR diversity were shown by the long-lived group, suggesting age selection.

Donors were 35 to 40 systemically healthy Caucasian individuals from Russia aged roughly 6 to 90 years. Each donor gave about 9.2 milliliters of peripheral blood, drawn into EDTA-treated Vacutainer tubes. Ficoll-Paque density-gradient centrifugation was used to isolate PBMCs, with at least 7 million obtained per sample. Total RNA was extracted from PBMCs with Trizol reagent, with at least 6 micrograms obtained per sample. Naive CD45RAhigh/CD27high T cell percentages were measured by flow cytometry on a PBMC aliquot from every donor. The library was generated by 5' RACE. The instrument given in TCRdb is Illumina HiSeq 2500. A second PCR of roughly 6 to 12 cycles was performed with a sample-barcoded 5' primer and a J-beta primer mix. Each TCR beta cDNA molecule received a unique molecular identifier from a template-switch 5' adaptor carrying 12 random nucleotides. Each sample yielded at least 2.5 million CDR3-containing paired-end reads. The Mint cDNA synthesis kit, primed by a TRBC-specific oligonucleotide, was used to synthesize first-strand cDNA from all RNA. All cDNA was treated with uracil-DNA glycosylase and then went through a first 18-cycle PCR with the universal primers M1SS and BC2_uni_R. In the paper's pipeline: For normalization, 1 million high-quality reads, each with a distinct molecular identifier, were randomly selected from each sample. Instead of being binned into consensus sequences, reads with shared molecular identifiers were discarded. CDR3 identification, clonotype clustering and error correction used MiTCR with a Q25 quality threshold and the strictest error-elimination algorithm. A nonparametric unseen species model with Euler transformation was used to estimate lower-bound total TCR beta diversity. In-frame beta chains were kept once TCRdb had trimmed the public reads at Q25 with fastp and called clones with MiXCR. Identical CDR3 proteins give one entry, which carries the most common genes and DNA. The V and J calls follow TCRdb's processing rather than the paper's. A total of around 990,000 distinct CDR3 sequences appear in this sample, more than 30% of them only once. 10% to 15% of the sample lies in the top ten.

Worth noting for this clonotype: Which antigen it targets is not known. Base-call qualities are not available, and no considerably larger clone is one nucleotide away.

Source material: blood. The TCR sequence derives from a man younger than 35 in good health.

The CDR3 is CASSSRFTSTDTQYF. The nucleotide sequence reads TGTGCCAGCAGCTCCCGGTTTACTAGCACAGATACGCAGTATTTT. Recombination connected TRBV7-2 to TRBJ2-3; the D gene is unclear. From cysteine to phenylalanine, the CDR3 is 15 amino acids long. Just CDR3 DNA is preserved here, 45 bases in frame from base 1. CDR1 and CDR2 were assigned from the germline V gene as SGHTA and FQGNSA. Trimming takes 4 bases from V and 0 bases from J, and the germline ends sit 11 bases apart.